The entry that follows covers one T cell receptor (beta chain) sequence. The antigen is unknown. The CDR3 covers 16 residues. The germline V and J ends were trimmed by 5 bases and 8 bases, with 24 bases remaining between them. Germline CDR1 is MDHEN and CDR2 is SYDVKM. The source of the sample is a study of cytomegalovirus exposure and HLA in healthy donors. General study points: Earlier results showed most TCR beta V segments being productive about 87% or about 30% of the time. An Asian-associated ancestry cluster reportedly showed fewer N-insertions than the approximately 600-donor mean in a later analysis. For presence/absence analyses, sequencing depth was assumed to be roughly uniform across donors. Rare TCR sequences dominated, though some public TCRs recurred in many donors.

The PCR employed 60 Vbeta primers together with 13 Jbeta primers. Only in-frame clones appear in the TCRdb table, and some are missing; sequencing was by immunoSEQ multiplex PCR. In the table there are around 230,000 clones, about 75% of which are singletons. The source of this sequence is a male donor in good health and CMV-seronegative. The V and J genes are TRBV28 and TRBJ1-2; D uncertain. The sequenced sample was PBMCs. Here the CDR3 reads CASSENRPGYYEGYTF. The CDR3 DNA reads as TGTGCCAGCAGTGAGAATAGGCCAGGCTATTATGAGGGCTACACCTTC.